Listed below are T cell receptor beta chains from one sample, sequenced in a study of blood T cell repertoires in COVID-19. Using immunoSEQ multiplex PCR, the repertoire was profiled, and TCRdb retains in-frame clones only, with some absent. The sample has fewer than 200,000 clones, roughly 87% seen once. Sequenced sample: peripheral blood. The source of these receptors is a woman in her 70s with COVID-19, enrolled during active disease. Both conserved end residues are part of each CDR3. The D gene is left open where the match is weak. For some rows the clone size is stated as once, few or many, or as a class when expanded; others skip it.

d_call,clone_size,j_call,v_call,cdr3_aa
TRBD2,-,TRBJ2-4,TRBV5-1,CASSLVLSGSTNIQYF
TRBD1,-,TRBJ2-5,TRBV19,CASSINRGWETQYF
-,-,TRBJ1-2,TRBV18,CASSPSRELGYTF
TRBD1,-,TRBJ2-2,TRBV19,CAIGRTGSNTGELFF
TRBD1,-,TRBJ2-7,TRBV3-1/TRBV3-2,CASSLRTGSPYEQYF
-,-,TRBJ1-1,TRBV5-6,CASSLVGRGNTEAFF
-,-,TRBJ2-7,TRBV7-8,CASSLGAGRGRDEQYF
TRBD2,few,TRBJ2-3,TRBV7-9,CASSVSTSGTITF
-,once,TRBJ2-1,TRBV5-1,CASSLGELSLRNEQFF
TRBD1,once,TRBJ2-7,TRBV5-6,CASSYYRGQSPYEQYF
-,-,TRBJ2-1,TRBV24-1,CATSDALANSYNEQFF
TRBD2,-,TRBJ2-5,TRBV7-2,CASSPSTSFETQYF
TRBD2,-,TRBJ2-3,TRBV7-8,CASSLRLAESTDTQYF
-,-,TRBJ1-2,TRBV19,CASRGSNYGYTF
TRBD1,-,TRBJ2-1,TRBV4-2,CASSTPGQGSNEQFF
TRBD2,-,TRBJ2-1,TRBV18,CASSPWREANEQFF
-,-,TRBJ1-6,TRBV4-2,CASSQDNRVETYNSPLHF
-,-,TRBJ1-3,TRBV30,CAWSGFDYSGNTIYF
-,-,TRBJ2-7,TRBV5-1,CASSSPSYEQYF
TRBD1,-,TRBJ2-1,TRBV2,CASRGTGGTYNEQFF
-,-,TRBJ2-1,TRBV9,CASSALARNEQFF
TRBD1,few,TRBJ2-3,TRBV5-1,CASSPWTGRTDTQYF
TRBD1,-,TRBJ2-5,TRBV5-1,CASQGQGLETQYF
-,-,TRBJ2-5,TRBV18,CASSPKAQETQYF
TRBD2,-,TRBJ2-4,TRBV5-8,CASSSRTSGNIQYF
TRBD1,-,TRBJ2-7,TRBV6-6,CASSQGFSYEQYF
-,-,TRBJ2-7,TRBV7-9,CASNGQDPYEQYF
TRBD2,-,TRBJ2-1,TRBV7-8,CASSLGRGSGRAYNEQFF
TRBD1,-,TRBJ2-5,TRBV5-1,CASSPSGTGTETQYF
TRBD2,-,TRBJ2-2,TRBV28,CASSSGLANTGELFF
-,-,TRBJ2-1,TRBV7-7,CASSLQIGGSYNEQFF
TRBD2,-,TRBJ2-7,TRBV9,CASSVGTSGGYEQYF
-,once,TRBJ1-1,TRBV5-4,CASSHGMGRTPSMNTEAFF
TRBD1,-,TRBJ1-2,TRBV28,CASSGTGGDYGYTF
-,-,TRBJ1-1,TRBV28,CASIPWGGVTEAFF
-,-,TRBJ1-1,TRBV11-2,CASSPTWNTEAFF
TRBD2,-,TRBJ2-1,TRBV11-3,CASSARTSTYNEQFF
-,-,TRBJ2-5,TRBV7-2,CASSLVSGAQETQYF
-,-,TRBJ2-1,TRBV5-5,CASSWQGYPRDEQFF
-,-,TRBJ2-5,TRBV19,CASSLGSGLETQYF
-,-,TRBJ1-1,TRBV5-1,CASSVGQSNTEAFF
TRBD1,-,TRBJ1-1,TRBV28,CASSPNSGTGGFKAFF
TRBD1,-,TRBJ2-5,TRBV7-2,CASSLGTDQETQYF
TRBD1,once,TRBJ2-1,TRBV11-3,CASSRFSTGVHNEQFF
-,once,TRBJ2-2,TRBV6-4,CASSATGTTGELFF
-,-,TRBJ1-1,TRBV7-2,CASSNQGSNTEAFF
TRBD2,-,TRBJ2-5,TRBV5-1,CASSAWGGDPPQETQYF
-,-,TRBJ2-4,TRBV2,CASSEIGLATNIQYF
-,-,TRBJ1-1,TRBV18,CASSQGVNTEAFF
-,-,TRBJ1-2,TRBV4-2,CASSQDAAGYYGYTF
TRBD2,-,TRBJ2-1,TRBV18,CASSAPSSGAYNEQFF
-,-,TRBJ2-1,TRBV4-3,CASSQNAASYNEQFF
-,-,TRBJ1-4,TRBV28,CASSSLSEKLFF